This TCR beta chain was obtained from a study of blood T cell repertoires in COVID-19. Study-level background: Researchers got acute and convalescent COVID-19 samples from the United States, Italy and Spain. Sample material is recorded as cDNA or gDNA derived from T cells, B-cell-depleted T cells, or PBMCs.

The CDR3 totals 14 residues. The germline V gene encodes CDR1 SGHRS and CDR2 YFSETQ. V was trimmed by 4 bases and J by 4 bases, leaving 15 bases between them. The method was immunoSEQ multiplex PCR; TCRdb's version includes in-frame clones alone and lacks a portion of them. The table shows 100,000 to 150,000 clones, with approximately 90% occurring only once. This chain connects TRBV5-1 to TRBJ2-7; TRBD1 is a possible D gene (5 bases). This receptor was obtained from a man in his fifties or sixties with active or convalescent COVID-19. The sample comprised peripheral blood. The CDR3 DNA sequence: TGCGCCAGCAGCAACCCCTTCCAGGGTTACGAGCAGTACTTC. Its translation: CASSNPFQGYEQYF.